These 21 T cell receptor beta chains were sequenced from one sample in a study of CD8+CD57+ T cells in acquired aplastic anemia. Genomic DNA constituted the template upon which TCR beta VDJ and CDR3 profiling was performed. TCRdb re-called the reads with MiXCR, one entry per CDR3 protein. The table shows about 180,000 distinct CDR3 sequences, with about 45% occurring only once. Before being chosen for sequencing, patients had shown CD8+CD57+ cell expansion by flow cytometry. Input material: sorted CD4+, CD8+, or CD8+CD57+ T cells (not recorded which) from PBMCs. Source of these receptors: a human donor with aplastic anemia.

The gene calls are TRBV12-3 or TRBV12-4 and TRBJ2-2; D not resolved. Trimming stripped 2 bases from V and 4 bases from J, with 8 bases between. The CDR3 spans 14 residues. The CDR3: CASSLQRGTGELFF. Here the CDR3 DNA reads TGTGCCAGCAGTTTACAACGAGGCACCGGGGAGCTGTTTTTT.

V and J are TRBV2 and TRBJ2-7; D might be TRBD1 (6 bases). The ends were cut back, 7 bases at V and 2 bases at J, with 15 bases in the middle. Per germline, CDR1 SNHLY and CDR2 FYNNEI. The CDR3 spans 14 residues. CDR3 nucleotides: TGTGCCAGCAAGAGGACAGATCAGACCTACGAGCAGTACTTC. This translates into CASKRTDQTYEQYF.

This clonotype has at least ten counts. The rearrangement links TRBV7-8 to TRBJ1-2; 7 bases line up with TRBD1. V lost 1 base and J lost 8; bases outside the gene matches: 7. Germline V gene data show CDR1 as SGHVS and CDR2 as FQNEAQ. This CDR3 is built from 14 residues. This CDR3 reads CASSLDPGGSGYTF. The CDR3 region has the DNA TGTGCCAGCAGCTTAGACCCAGGGGGAAGCGGCTACACCTTC. Looking up the rest from reference TRBV7-8 and TRBJ1-2 gives the full variable domain: GAGVSQSPRYKVAKRGQDVALRCDPISGHVSLFWYQQALGQGPEFLTYFQNEAQLDKSGLPSDRFFAERPEGSVSTLKIQRTQQEDSAVYLCASSLDPGGSGYTFGSGTRLTVV.

This clonotype was detected ten times or more. CDR3 DNA: TGTGCCAGCAGCTTGCAGGGGGGTGGGGTTAATGAAAAACTGTTTTTT. This sequence encodes CASSLQGGGVNEKLFF. This chain uses TRBV7-3 with TRBJ1-4, with 7 bases that match TRBD1. Germline V gene data show CDR1 as SGHTA and CDR2 as FQGTGA. The CDR3 consists of 16 residues. V lost 3 bases to trimming and J lost 4 bases; unmatched junction nucleotides: 8.

This chain links TRBV5-1 with TRBJ1-1; D remains unclear. Trimming removed 3 bases at V and 1 base at J, with 4 bases between. This CDR3 spans 12 amino acids. The germline CDR1 and CDR2 sequences are SGHRS and YFSETQ. This chain's CDR3 is CASSSKNTEAFF. The CDR3 coding sequence is TGCGCCAGCAGCTCCAAGAACACTGAAGCTTTCTTT. Together with reference TRBV5-1 and TRBJ1-1, the CDR3 gives the full variable domain: KAGVTQTPRYLIKTRGQQVTLSCSPISGHRSVSWYQQTPGQGLQFLFEYFSETQRNKGNFPGRFSGRQFSNSRSEMNVSTLELGDSALYLCASSSKNTEAFFGQGTRLTVV.

Many counts were recorded for this clonotype. The J gene is TRBJ2-1, the V gene TRBV10-3; 7 nucleotides agree with TRBD1. Germline V gene data show CDR1 as ENHRY and CDR2 as SYGVKD. CDR3 size: 13 residues. The ends lost 6 bases at V and 5 bases at J; junction bases unmatched: 4. The CDR3 DNA is TGTGCCATCAGAACCGGGACAGACAATGAGCAGTTCTTC. It codes for CAIRTGTDNEQFF.

This clonotype was detected a few times. This rearrangement joins TRBV25-1 to TRBJ2-1, with 9 bases aligning to TRBD2. V dropped 4 bases and J dropped 10; count of bases not matched to a gene: 11. CDR1 is MGHDK and CDR2 is SYGVNS in the germline V gene. The CDR3 covers 15 residues. CDR3 residues: CASSGGGTSLREQFF. The CDR3 region has the DNA TGTGCCAGCAGTGGAGGTGGGACTAGCCTCCGCGAGCAGTTCTTC.

V gene TRBV19 combines with J gene TRBJ1-5, with D hard to call. V was trimmed by 5 bases and J by 5 bases, leaving 22 bases between them. This CDR3 contains 17 residues. Germline V lookup: CDR1 LNHDA, CDR2 SQIVND (reference sequence). In nucleotides, the CDR3 is TGTGCCAGTAGTGATTTCCCTCGGCAGGCAGTCGATCAGCCCCAGCATTTT. It codes for CASSDFPRQAVDQPQHF.

This clonotype was counted only a few times. The gene calls are TRBV29-1 and TRBJ2-7, with TRBD1 matching over 10 bases. The ends lost 4 bases at V and 3 bases at J; junction bases unmatched: 6. The CDR3 sequence is 14 residues long. Germline lookup yields CDR1 SQVTM and CDR2 ANQGSEA. CDR3 sequence: CSVVGTGANYEQYF. In nucleotides, the CDR3 is TGCAGCGTTGTCGGGACAGGGGCCAACTACGAGCAGTACTTC.

This clonotype was counted once. This chain joins TRBV12-3 or TRBV12-4 and TRBJ2-3; D gene unclear. The germline V and J ends were trimmed by 5 bases and 0 bases, with 12 bases remaining between them. The CDR3 is 15 residues long. CDR3 region: CASSPLGGSTDTQYF. In DNA form, the CDR3 reads TGTGCCAGCAGTCCCTTAGGTGGGAGCACAGATACGCAGTATTTT.

A remark on this clonotype: A much larger clone differs from this one at a single base, so this may be a read error. As the CDR3 is not closed by the conserved phenylalanine or tryptophan, this likely results from a read error. This rearrangement joins TRBV7-2 to TRBJ1-5; a possible D gene is TRBD1 (5 bases). Germline CDR1 SGHTA, CDR2 FQGNSA. The V end lost 7 bases, the J end lost 4 bases, and 14 bases lay between the germline ends. The CDR3 is 14 residues long. CDR3 DNA sequence: TGTGCCAGCAACCCTGCGGGGGGGAATCAGCCCCAGCATTCT. Protein product: CASNPAGGNQPQHS.

The V gene is TRBV15, the J gene TRBJ1-1; maybe TRBD1 (5 bases). Germline V gene sequence: CDR1 LNHNV, CDR2 YYDKDF (reference sequence). V was shortened by 0 bases and J by 4 bases, with 6 bases between the two germline ends. This CDR3 spans 13 amino acids. CDR3 residues: CATSREGGTEAFF. In DNA form, the CDR3 reads TGTGCCACCAGCAGAGAGGGGGGCACTGAAGCTTTCTTT.

The rearrangement links TRBV7-3 to TRBJ2-1; D may correspond to TRBD1 or TRBD2 (5 bases each). The V gene's germline CDR1 is SGHTA and CDR2 FQGTGA. V was shortened by 1 base and J by 4 bases, with 5 bases between the two germline ends. The CDR3 totals 13 residues. CDR3 nucleotide sequence: TGTGCCAGCAGCTTAAGGGGGTACAATGAGCAGTTCTTC. Its translation: CASSLRGYNEQFF.

This clonotype is a singleton in its sample. The V call is TRBV7-8, the J call TRBJ2-7, with TRBD1 matching 7 bases. V lost 8 bases to trimming and J lost 6 bases; unmatched junction nucleotides: 4. This CDR3 is built from 11 residues. The germline gives CDR1 SGHVS, CDR2 FQNEAQ. The CDR3 region has the DNA TGTGCCAGCTCTAGGGGGCTCGAGCAGTACTTC. It encodes CASSRGLEQYF.

The genes are TRBV7-6 and TRBJ2-1, with TRBD1 matching 8 bases. V shed 5 bases and J 8 bases; nucleotides not matched to a gene: 17. CDR3 length: 17 amino acids. Germline CDR1 and CDR2: SGHVS and FNYEAQ. The CDR3 here is CASSRRAGVGTGYEQFF. CDR3 DNA sequence: TGTGCCAGCAGCCGAAGGGCCGGGGTCGGGACAGGATATGAGCAGTTCTTC.

This chain uses TRBV19 with TRBJ2-1, with TRBD2 identical over 8 bases. Per the germline V gene, CDR1 is LNHDA and CDR2 is SQIVND (reference sequence). The V and J ends lost 1 base and 5 bases, in that order; junction bases with no gene match: 4. CDR3 length: 15 amino acids. The CDR3 loop reads CASSIVGSGNNEQFF. DNA of the CDR3: TGTGCCAGTAGTATAGTTGGTAGCGGGAACAATGAGCAGTTCTTC. The full variable domain, completed using reference TRBV19 and TRBJ2-1, is DGGITQSPKYLFRKEGQNVTLSCEQNLNHDAMYWYRQDPGQGLRLIYYSQIVNDFQKGDIAEGYSVSREKKESFPLTVTSAQKNPTAFYLCASSIVGSGNNEQFFGPGTRLTVL.

This clonotype was seen many times. This chain connects TRBV27 to TRBJ1-1, with unresolved D. CDR3 size: 16 residues. Per the germline V gene, CDR1 is MNHEY and CDR2 is SMNVEV (reference sequence). Trimming cost V 5 bases and J 0 bases, with 16 bases left between them. CDR3 residues: CASSSYQTTMNTEAFF. The CDR3 DNA follows: TGTGCCAGCAGTAGCTACCAAACAACCATGAACACTGAAGCTTTCTTT.

The chain couples TRBV2 to TRBJ2-7; D gene uncertain. V was shortened by 0 bases and J by 3 bases, with 15 bases between the two germline ends. CDR1 SNHLY and CDR2 FYNNEI come from the germline V gene. This CDR3 has 16 residues. The CDR3 coding sequence is TGTGCCAGCAGTGAAGCGACCAGCTGGATGGGCTACGAGCAGTACTTC. Protein product: CASSEATSWMGYEQYF.

In its sample, this clonotype was seen many times. V usage is TRBV5-1 and J usage is TRBJ2-3; TRBD2 is a possible D gene (5 bases). The CDR3 is made up of 15 amino acids. Trimming cost V 2 bases and J 0 bases, with 10 bases left between them. Germline-derived CDR1 and CDR2 are SGHRS and YFSETQ. CDR3 sequence (DNA): TGCGCCAGCAGCTTCCTAACGGGGAGCACAGATACGCAGTATTTT. As protein: CASSFLTGSTDTQYF.

This rearrangement joins TRBV25-1 to TRBJ2-7; D is ambiguous. Germline V gene lookup returns CDR1 MGHDK and CDR2 SYGVNS. This CDR3 spans 12 amino acids. The ends were cut back, 1 base at V and 10 bases at J, with 11 bases in the middle. Here the CDR3 reads CASSEWLGFQYF. The CDR3 nucleotides are TGTGCCAGCAGTGAATGGTTGGGCTTTCAGTACTTC.

This clonotype was seen many times. J is TRBJ1-5 and V is TRBV29-1; TRBD1 is a possible D gene (5 bases). The CDR3 is 13 residues long. In germline, CDR1 is SQVTM, CDR2 ANQGSEA. Trimming cost V 6 bases and J 3 bases, with 12 bases left between them. For the CDR3, the DNA is TGCAGCGTGGGGGGACGGCTCAATCAGCCCCAGCATTTT. This gives the protein CSVGGRLNQPQHF. Combining the CDR3 with reference TRBV29-1 and TRBJ1-5 gives the whole variable domain SAVISQKPSRDICQRGTSLTIQCQVDSQVTMMFWYRQQPGQSLTLIATANQGSEATYESGFVIDKFPISRPNLTFSTLTVSNMSPEDSSIYLCSVGGRLNQPQHFGDGTRLSIL.